This T cell receptor (beta chain) stems from a study of blood T cell repertoires in COVID-19. As handled by the study authors: Reference gene primer amplification in the assay estimated nucleated cell counts. Assay: immunoSEQ multiplex PCR; the TCRdb copy retains only in-frame clones and omits some. The V and J calls and the clone size are those of that table, but D and trimming were determined from the DNA. The data hold about 440,000 clones, with nearly 90% observed a single time. CDR1 SGHTA and CDR2 FQGNSA come from the germline V gene. This CDR3 is built from 14 residues. The ends were cut back, 6 bases at V and 8 bases at J, with 14 bases in the middle.

Sample: PBMCs or T cells enriched from blood (not recorded which). The V and J genes are TRBV7-2 and TRBJ1-6; D may be TRBD1 (5 bases). This receptor was obtained from a woman between 18 and 29 years old with acute COVID-19. The CDR3 coding sequence is TGTGCCAGCAGTCCGGACGGGGGTGATTCACCCCTCCACTTT. Its protein is CASSPDGGDSPLHF.